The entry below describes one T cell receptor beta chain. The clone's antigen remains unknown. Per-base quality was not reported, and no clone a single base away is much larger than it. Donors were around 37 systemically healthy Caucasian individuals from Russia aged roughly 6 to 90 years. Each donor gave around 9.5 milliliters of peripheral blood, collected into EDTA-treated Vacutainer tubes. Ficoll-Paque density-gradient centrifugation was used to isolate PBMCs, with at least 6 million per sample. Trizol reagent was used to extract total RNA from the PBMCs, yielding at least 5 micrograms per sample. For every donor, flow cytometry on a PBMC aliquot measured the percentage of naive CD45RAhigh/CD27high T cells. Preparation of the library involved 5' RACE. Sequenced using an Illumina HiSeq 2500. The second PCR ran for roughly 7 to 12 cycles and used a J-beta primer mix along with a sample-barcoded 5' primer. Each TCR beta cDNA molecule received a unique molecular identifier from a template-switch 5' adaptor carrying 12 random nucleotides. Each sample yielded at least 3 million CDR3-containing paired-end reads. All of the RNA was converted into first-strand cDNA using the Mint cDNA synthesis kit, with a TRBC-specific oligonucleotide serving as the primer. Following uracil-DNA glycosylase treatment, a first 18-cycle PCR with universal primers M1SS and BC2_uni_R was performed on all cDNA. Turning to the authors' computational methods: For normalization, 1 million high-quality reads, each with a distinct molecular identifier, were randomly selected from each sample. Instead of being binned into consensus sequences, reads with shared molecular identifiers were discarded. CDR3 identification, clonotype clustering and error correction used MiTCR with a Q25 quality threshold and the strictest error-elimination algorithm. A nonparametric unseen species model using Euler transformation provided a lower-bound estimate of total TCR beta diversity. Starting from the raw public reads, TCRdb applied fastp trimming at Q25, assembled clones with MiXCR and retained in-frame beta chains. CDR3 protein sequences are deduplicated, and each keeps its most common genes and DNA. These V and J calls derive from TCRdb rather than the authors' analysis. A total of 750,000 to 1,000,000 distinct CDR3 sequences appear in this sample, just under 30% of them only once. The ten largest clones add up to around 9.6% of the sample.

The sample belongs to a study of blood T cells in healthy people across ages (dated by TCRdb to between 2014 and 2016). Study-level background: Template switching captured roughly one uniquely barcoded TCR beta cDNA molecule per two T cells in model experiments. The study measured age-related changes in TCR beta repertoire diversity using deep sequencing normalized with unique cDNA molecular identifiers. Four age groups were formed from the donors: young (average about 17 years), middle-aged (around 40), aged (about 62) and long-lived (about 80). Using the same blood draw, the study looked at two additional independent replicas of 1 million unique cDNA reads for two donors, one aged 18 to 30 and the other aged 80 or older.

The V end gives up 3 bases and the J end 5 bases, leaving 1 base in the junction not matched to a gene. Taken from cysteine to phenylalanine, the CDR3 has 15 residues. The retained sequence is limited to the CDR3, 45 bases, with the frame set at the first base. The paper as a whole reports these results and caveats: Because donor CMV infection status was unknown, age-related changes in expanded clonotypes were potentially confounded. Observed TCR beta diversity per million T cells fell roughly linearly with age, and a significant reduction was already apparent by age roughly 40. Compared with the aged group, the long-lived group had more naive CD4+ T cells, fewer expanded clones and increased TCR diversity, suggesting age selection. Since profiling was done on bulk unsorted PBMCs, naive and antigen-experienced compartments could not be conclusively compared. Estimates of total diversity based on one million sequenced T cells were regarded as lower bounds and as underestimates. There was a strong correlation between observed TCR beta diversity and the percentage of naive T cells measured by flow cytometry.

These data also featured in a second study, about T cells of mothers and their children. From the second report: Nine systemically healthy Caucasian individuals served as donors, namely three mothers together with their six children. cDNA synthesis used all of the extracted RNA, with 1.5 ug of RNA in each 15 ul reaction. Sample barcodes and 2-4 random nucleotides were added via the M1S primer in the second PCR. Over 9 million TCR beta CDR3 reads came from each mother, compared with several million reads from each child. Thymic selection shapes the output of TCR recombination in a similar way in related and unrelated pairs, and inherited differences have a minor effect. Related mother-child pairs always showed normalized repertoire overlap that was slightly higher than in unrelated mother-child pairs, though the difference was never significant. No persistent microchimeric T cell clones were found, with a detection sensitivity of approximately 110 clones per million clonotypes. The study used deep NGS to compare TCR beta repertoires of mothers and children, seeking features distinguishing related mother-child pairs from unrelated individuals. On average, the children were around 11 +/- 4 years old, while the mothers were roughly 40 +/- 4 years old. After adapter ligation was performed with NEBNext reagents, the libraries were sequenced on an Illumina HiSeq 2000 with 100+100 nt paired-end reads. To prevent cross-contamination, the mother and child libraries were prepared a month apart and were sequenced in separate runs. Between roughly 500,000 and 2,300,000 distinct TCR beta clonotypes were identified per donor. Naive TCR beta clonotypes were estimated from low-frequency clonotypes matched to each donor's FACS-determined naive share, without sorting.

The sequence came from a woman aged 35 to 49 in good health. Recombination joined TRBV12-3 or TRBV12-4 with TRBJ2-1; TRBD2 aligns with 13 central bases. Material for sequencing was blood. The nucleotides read TGTGCCAGCAGTTTCGGGACTAGCGGGAACAATGAGCAGTTCTTC. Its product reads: CASSFGTSGNNEQFF.